Below are 22 T cell receptor beta chains sequenced from a single sample in a study of T cell changes during pregnancy in multiple sclerosis. TCRdb's copy holds only in-frame clones and misses some; the assay was immunoSEQ multiplex PCR. The data show over 90,000 clones, with just over 90% seen just once and under 0.85% held by the top ten. The source was peripheral blood, collected in the second trimester of pregnancy. Source of these receptors: a female donor in good health, enrolled as a control in a pregnancy study.

The chain recombines TRBV6-1 with TRBJ2-3, with TRBD2 matching 12 bases. The CDR3 has 16 residues. The ends lost 2 bases at V and 2 bases at J; junction bases unmatched: 2. Germline CDR1 MNHNS, CDR2 SASEGT. The CDR3 region is CASSELAGGPTDTQYF. The CDR3 bases are TGTGCCAGCAGTGAACTAGCGGGAGGGCCCACAGATACGCAGTATTTT.

The chain employs TRBV5-1 and TRBJ1-2; 12 bases map to TRBD1. V shed 2 bases, J shed 2 bases, and the junction held 7 bases outside the gene matches. The CDR3 has 17 residues. The germline gives CDR1 SGHRS, CDR2 YFSETQ. This CDR3 reads CASSFTGTGGLNYGYTF. CDR3 nucleotide sequence: TGCGCCAGCAGCTTCACCGGGACAGGGGGCTTGAACTATGGCTACACCTTC.

The chain carries TRBV19 and TRBJ2-2, with TRBD2 as a possible D gene (6 bases). The V end was cut by 7 bases, the J end by 4 bases, with 10 bases between. CDR1 and CDR2 from the germline V gene are LNHDA and SQIVND (reference sequence). This CDR3 has 13 amino acids. The DNA for the CDR3 is TGTGCCAGTATCCTGCGGGGCACCGGGGAGCTGTTTTTT. Amino acids: CASILRGTGELFF.

The chain recombines TRBV4-2 with TRBJ1-3; no clear D gene. The CDR3 loop spans 16 amino acids. Looked up from germline, CDR1 is LGHNA and CDR2 is YNFKEQ. Trimming left V 0 bases short and J 5 bases short, with 14 bases between. CDR3 loop: CASSQDRGIPRNTIYF. CDR3 nucleotide sequence: TGTGCCAGCAGCCAAGATAGAGGGATCCCGCGAAACACCATATATTTT.

The chain couples TRBV6-1 to TRBJ1-6, with 7 bases that match TRBD1. Looked up from germline, CDR1 is MNHNS and CDR2 is SASEGT. CDR3 length: 16 residues. V gave up 3 bases and J gave up 6 bases; unmatched junction bases: 8. CDR3 sequence: CASSDQGVLPNSPLHF. CDR3 in DNA: TGTGCCAGCAGTGACCAGGGGGTTCTCCCTAATTCACCCCTCCACTTT.

The CDR3 loop reads CASSWGTGGNYGYTF. The CDR3 region has the DNA TGCGCCAGCAGCTGGGGGACAGGGGGTAACTATGGCTACACCTTC. This chain uses TRBV5-1 with TRBJ1-2; 11 bases are shared with TRBD1. This CDR3 region has 15 residues. With 3 bases clipped from V and 1 base from J, the junction kept 2 bases outside the gene matches. Per the germline V gene, CDR1 is SGHRS and CDR2 is YFSETQ.

The CDR3 DNA sequence: TGTGCCAGCAGTGAAGGGGGCAGGGCATCATATGGCTACACCTTC. It codes for CASSEGGRASYGYTF. The chain employs TRBV2 and TRBJ1-2; D perhaps matches TRBD1 (5 bases). V lost 1 base and J 5 bases, leaving 14 bases between the germline ends. This CDR3 is 15 amino acids long. Germline assignment: CDR1 SNHLY and CDR2 FYNNEI.

The chain employs TRBV7-2 and TRBJ2-7; 13 bases match TRBD2. Unmatched junction bases numbered 2, after V lost 1 base and J lost 5 bases. The CDR3 sequence is 15 residues long. Germline CDR1 reads SGHTA; CDR2 reads FQGNSA. CDR3 protein: CASSLEGTSGDEQYF. CDR3 nucleotides: TGTGCCAGCAGCTTAGAGGGGACTAGCGGGGACGAGCAGTACTTC.

The rearrangement joins TRBV7-9 to TRBJ1-1; D remains ambiguous. The germline gives CDR1 SEHNR, CDR2 FQNEAQ (reference sequence). The V and J ends lost 3 bases and 11 bases respectively, with 10 bases between them. The CDR3 runs to 11 residues. The CDR3 region has the DNA TGTGCCAGCAGCTTGTCGGCGGGGGCTTTCTTT. Its translation: CASSLSAGAFF.

This chain joins TRBV7-8 and TRBJ2-7, with 7 bases identical to TRBD1. This CDR3 is built from 16 residues. Germline V gene lookup returns CDR1 SGHVS and CDR2 FQNEAQ. Trimming at V came to 5 bases and at J to 2 bases, leaving 12 bases not matched to a gene. CDR3 in amino acids: CASSLRDRDSPYEQYF. In DNA, the CDR3 is TGTGCCAGCAGCCTAAGAGACCGGGACAGTCCCTACGAGCAGTACTTC. Supplemented by reference TRBV7-8 and TRBJ2-7, the full variable domain reads GAGVSQSPRYKVAKRGQDVALRCDPISGHVSLFWYQQALGQGPEFLTYFQNEAQLDKSGLPSDRFFAERPEGSVSTLKIQRTQQEDSAVYLCASSLRDRDSPYEQYFGPGTRLTVT.

The chain has TRBV28 and TRBJ1-4, with TRBD1 identical over 7 bases. V lost 6 bases and J lost 5; bases outside the gene matches: 9. Germline CDR1 reads MDHEN; CDR2 reads SYDVKM. CDR3 length equals 15 residues. The CDR3, as DNA: TGTGCCAGCAGCGCCGCAAGGGGGCGAAATGAAAAACTGTTTTTT. It yields the protein CASSAARGRNEKLFF.

The V call is TRBV7-8, the J call TRBJ2-7, with 8 bases lining up with TRBD1. Germline CDR1 is SGHVS and CDR2 is FQNEAQ. The V gene end was trimmed by 4 bases and the J gene end by 1 base; junction bases not matched to a gene: 9. The CDR3 is 16 residues long. The CDR3: CASSSFRTGRSYEQYF. The CDR3 DNA is TGTGCCAGCAGCTCCTTCCGGACAGGGAGATCCTACGAGCAGTACTTC.

The chain joins TRBV5-1 to TRBJ2-3, with D possibly being TRBD2 (6 bases). The CDR3 totals 11 residues. With 3 bases removed from V and 10 bases from J, the gap between germline ends came to 9 bases. CDR1 and CDR2 (germline): SGHRS, YFSETQ. CDR3: CASSWGGAQYF. In DNA form, the CDR3 reads TGCGCCAGCAGCTGGGGCGGGGCGCAGTATTTT.

With regard to this clone: The junction shows a germline mismatch at one end, possibly a read error. V and J are TRBV5-8 and TRBJ2-3; D possibly corresponds to TRBD2 (5 bases). The CDR3 runs to 12 residues. Germline V CDR1 and CDR2: SGHTS, YDEGEE. CDR3 region: CASSLLTMIPDF. The DNA for the CDR3 is TGTGCCAGCAGCCTTTTGACTATGATACCCGATTTT.

The V call is TRBV6-6, the J call TRBJ2-5; 8 bases match TRBD2. Germline V gene sequence: CDR1 MNHNY, CDR2 SVGAGI (reference sequence). The V gene end was trimmed by 6 bases and the J gene end by 6 bases; junction bases not matched to a gene: 12. The CDR3 spans 15 residues. DNA of the CDR3: TGTGCCAGCAGGACATCTACGGGGGGGGTCCAGACCCAGTACTTC. It is translated as CASRTSTGGVQTQYF.

The rearrangement joins TRBV28 to TRBJ1-2, with 8 bases lining up with TRBD1. The junction had 16 bases not matched to a gene; V was cut back by 4 bases and J by 3 bases. CDR1 and CDR2 from the germline V gene are MDHEN and SYDVKM. This CDR3 is built from 18 residues. This chain's CDR3 is CASSSSSRDRSWDYGYTF. CDR3 sequence (DNA): TGTGCCAGCAGTTCCTCGAGCCGGGACAGGTCGTGGGACTATGGCTACACCTTC.

This chain connects TRBV5-6 to TRBJ2-7, with 11 bases identical to TRBD2. This CDR3 has 14 residues. Looked up from germline, CDR1 is SGHDT and CDR2 is YYEEEE. The V gene end was trimmed by 6 bases and the J gene end by 3 bases; junction bases not matched to a gene: 5. The CDR3 DNA follows: TGTGCCAGCATGACTAGCGGGACCGTCTACGAGCAGTACTTC. Amino acid sequence: CASMTSGTVYEQYF. Using reference TRBV5-6 and TRBJ2-7 for the parts outside the CDR3, the full variable domain is DAGVTQSPTHLIKTRGQQVTLRCSPKSGHDTVSWYQQALGQGPQFIFQYYEEEERQRGNFPDRFSGHQFPNYSSELNVNALLLGDSALYLCASMTSGTVYEQYFGPGTRLTVT.

The CDR3 loop reads CASSPGARGSGTEAFF. The CDR3 DNA sequence: TGTGCCAGCTCACCAGGCGCCAGGGGTTCGGGCACTGAAGCTTTCTTT. V gene TRBV18 combines with J gene TRBJ1-1; a possible D gene is TRBD1 (6 bases). The V end lost 2 bases, the J end lost 4 bases, and 17 bases lay between the germline ends. The CDR3 covers 16 residues. CDR1 and CDR2 (germline): KGHSH, LQKENI.

The genes are TRBV7-2 and TRBJ2-1, with D possibly matching TRBD2 (6 bases). The V gene lost 2 bases and the J gene lost 0 bases, with 14 bases spanning the gap. Germline V gene sequence: CDR1 SGHTA, CDR2 FQGNSA. The CDR3 spans 17 residues. Here the CDR3 reads CASSLHFASDSYNEQFF. The CDR3 DNA follows: TGTGCCAGCAGCTTACACTTCGCTAGCGACTCCTACAATGAGCAGTTCTTC. The full variable domain, in which reference TRBV7-2 and TRBJ2-1 provide the parts outside the CDR3, is GAGVSQSPSNKVTEKGKDVELRCDPISGHTALYWYRQSLGQGLEFLIYFQGNSAPDKSGLPSDRFSAERTGGSVSTLTIQRTQQEDSAVYLCASSLHFASDSYNEQFFGPGTRLTVL.

The chain joins TRBV7-6 to TRBJ2-1, with TRBD2 matching over 12 bases. CDR3 length equals 14 residues. Germline V gene data show CDR1 as SGHVS and CDR2 as FNYEAQ. J lost 8 bases, V lost 3 bases, and 2 bases had no gene match. CDR3 nucleotide sequence: TGTGCCAGCAGCTTTCTAGCGGGGGGGCATGAGCAGTTCTTC. Translating it yields CASSFLAGGHEQFF.

This clone was seen once. This sequence joins TRBV27 and TRBJ2-1; weak D call: TRBD2 (7 bases). Germline assignment: CDR1 MNHEY and CDR2 SMNVEV (reference sequence). The CDR3 length is 15 residues. V was cut by 1 base and J by 2 bases, with 9 bases left in between. The CDR3 coding sequence is TGTGCCAGCAGTTTATGGGGGGGGCCCTACAATGAGCAGTTCTTC. Translation: CASSLWGGPYNEQFF.

This clone was counted a single time. V is TRBV18 and J is TRBJ2-7, with 7 nucleotides matching TRBD1. Germline CDR1 and CDR2: KGHSH and LQKENI. The junction had 10 bases not matched to a gene; V was cut back by 6 bases and J by 2 bases. The CDR3 has 15 residues. The CDR3: CASSPRQGSTYEQYF. The CDR3 DNA is TGTGCCAGCTCTCCCAGACAGGGATCTACCTACGAGCAGTACTTC.